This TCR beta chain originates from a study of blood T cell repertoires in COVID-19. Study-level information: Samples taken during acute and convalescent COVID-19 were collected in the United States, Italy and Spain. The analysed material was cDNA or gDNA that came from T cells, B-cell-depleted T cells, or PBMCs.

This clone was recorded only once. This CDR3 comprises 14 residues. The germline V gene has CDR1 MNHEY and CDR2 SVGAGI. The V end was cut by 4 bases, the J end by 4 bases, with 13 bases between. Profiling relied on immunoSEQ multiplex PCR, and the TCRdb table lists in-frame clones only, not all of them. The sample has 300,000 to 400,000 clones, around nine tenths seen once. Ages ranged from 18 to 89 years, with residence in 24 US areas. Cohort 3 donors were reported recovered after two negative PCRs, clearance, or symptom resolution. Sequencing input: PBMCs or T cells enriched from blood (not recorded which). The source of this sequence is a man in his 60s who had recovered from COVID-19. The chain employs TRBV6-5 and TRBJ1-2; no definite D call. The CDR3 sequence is CASSSRGATYGYTF. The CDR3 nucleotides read TGTGCCAGCAGTTCTCGGGGAGCCACCTATGGCTACACCTTC.